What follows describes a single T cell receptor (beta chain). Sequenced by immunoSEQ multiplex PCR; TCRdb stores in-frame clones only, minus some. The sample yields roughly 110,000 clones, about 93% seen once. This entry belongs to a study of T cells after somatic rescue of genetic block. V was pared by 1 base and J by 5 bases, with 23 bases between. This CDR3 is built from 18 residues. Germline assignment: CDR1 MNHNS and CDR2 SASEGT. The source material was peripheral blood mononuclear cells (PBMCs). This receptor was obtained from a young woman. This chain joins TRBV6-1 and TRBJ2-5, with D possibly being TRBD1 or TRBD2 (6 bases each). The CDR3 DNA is TGTGCCAGCAGTGAAGGAGGTATGGGGGGCGCTTCACGGGAGACCCAGTACTTC. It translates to CASSEGGMGGASRETQYF.